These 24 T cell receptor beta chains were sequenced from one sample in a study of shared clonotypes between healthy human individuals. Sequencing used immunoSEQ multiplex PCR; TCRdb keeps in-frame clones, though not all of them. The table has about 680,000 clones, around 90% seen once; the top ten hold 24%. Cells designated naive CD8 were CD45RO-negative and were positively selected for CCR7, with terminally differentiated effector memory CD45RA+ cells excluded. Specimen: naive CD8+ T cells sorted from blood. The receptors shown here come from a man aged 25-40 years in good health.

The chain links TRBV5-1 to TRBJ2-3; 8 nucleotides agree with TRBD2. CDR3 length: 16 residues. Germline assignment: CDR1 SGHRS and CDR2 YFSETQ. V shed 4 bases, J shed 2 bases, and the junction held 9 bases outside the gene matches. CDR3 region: CASSHDGTRLTDTQYF. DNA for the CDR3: TGCGCCAGCAGCCATGACGGGACTAGACTCACAGATACGCAGTATTTT.

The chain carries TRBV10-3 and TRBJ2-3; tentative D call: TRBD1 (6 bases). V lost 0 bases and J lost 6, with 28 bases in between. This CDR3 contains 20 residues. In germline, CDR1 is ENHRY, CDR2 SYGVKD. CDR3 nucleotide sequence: TGTGCCATCAGTGAGTCGACTCATTGGAAGCGACAGGAGTTGGCCGATACGCAGTATTTT. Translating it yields CAISESTHWKRQELADTQYF.

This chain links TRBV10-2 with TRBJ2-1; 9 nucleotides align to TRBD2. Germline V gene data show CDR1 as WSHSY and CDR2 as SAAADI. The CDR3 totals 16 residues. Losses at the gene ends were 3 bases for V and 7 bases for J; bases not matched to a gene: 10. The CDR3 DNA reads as TGCGCCAGCAGTGAACTTTCGCGGGAGGGCCTGAATGAGCAGTTCTTC. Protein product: CASSELSREGLNEQFF.

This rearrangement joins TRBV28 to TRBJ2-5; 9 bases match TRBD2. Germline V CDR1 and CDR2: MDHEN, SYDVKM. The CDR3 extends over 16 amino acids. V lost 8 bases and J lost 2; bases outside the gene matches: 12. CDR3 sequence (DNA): TGTGCCAGCCTTGCCGCGCGGGAGGGAGTGCAAGAGACCCAGTACTTC. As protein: CASLAAREGVQETQYF.

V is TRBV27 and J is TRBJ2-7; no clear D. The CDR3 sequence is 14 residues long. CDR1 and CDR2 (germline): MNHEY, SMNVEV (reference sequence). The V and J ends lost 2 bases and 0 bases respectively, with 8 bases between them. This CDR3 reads CASSLGPLSYEQYF. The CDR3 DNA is TGTGCCAGCAGTTTAGGGCCACTCTCCTACGAGCAGTACTTC.

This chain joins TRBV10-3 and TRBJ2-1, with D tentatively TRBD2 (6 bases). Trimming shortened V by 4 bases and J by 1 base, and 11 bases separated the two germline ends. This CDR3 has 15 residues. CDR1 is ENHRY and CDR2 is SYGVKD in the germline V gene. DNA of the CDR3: TGTGCCATCAGTGGGCGGGAAGAGTCCTACAATGAGCAGTTCTTC. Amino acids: CAISGREESYNEQFF.

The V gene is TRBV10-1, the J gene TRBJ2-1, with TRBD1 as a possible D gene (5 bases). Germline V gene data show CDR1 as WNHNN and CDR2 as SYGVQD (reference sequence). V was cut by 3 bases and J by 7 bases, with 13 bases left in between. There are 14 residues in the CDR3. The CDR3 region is CASSDGRVSNEQFF. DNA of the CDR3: TGCGCCAGCAGTGACGGCAGGGTCTCAAATGAGCAGTTCTTC.

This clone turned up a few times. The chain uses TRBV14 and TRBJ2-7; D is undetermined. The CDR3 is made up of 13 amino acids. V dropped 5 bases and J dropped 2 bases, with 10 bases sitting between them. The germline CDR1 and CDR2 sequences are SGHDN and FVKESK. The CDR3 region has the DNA TGTGCCAGCAGCGGCGCCCCAACCTACGAGCAGTACTTC. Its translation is CASSGAPTYEQYF.

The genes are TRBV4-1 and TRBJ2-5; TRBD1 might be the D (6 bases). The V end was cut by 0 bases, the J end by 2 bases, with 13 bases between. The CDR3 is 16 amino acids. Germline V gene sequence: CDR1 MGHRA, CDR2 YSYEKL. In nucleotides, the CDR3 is TGCGCCAGCAGCCAAGAATCTCTCAGGGGACAAGAGACCCAGTACTTC. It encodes CASSQESLRGQETQYF.

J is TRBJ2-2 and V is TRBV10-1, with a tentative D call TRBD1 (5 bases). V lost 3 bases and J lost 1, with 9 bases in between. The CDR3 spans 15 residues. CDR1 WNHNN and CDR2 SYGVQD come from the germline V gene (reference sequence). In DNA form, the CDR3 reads TGCGCCAGCAGTGAACAGGAAGGGAACACCGGGGAGCTGTTTTTT. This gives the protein CASSEQEGNTGELFF.

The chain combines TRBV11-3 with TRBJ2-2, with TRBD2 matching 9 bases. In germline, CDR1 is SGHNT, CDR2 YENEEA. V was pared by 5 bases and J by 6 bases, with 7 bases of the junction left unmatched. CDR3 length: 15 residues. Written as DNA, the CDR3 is TGTGCCAGCAGCGACGGCGGGAGGGCCTCCGGGGAGCTGTTTTTT. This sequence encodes CASSDGGRASGELFF.

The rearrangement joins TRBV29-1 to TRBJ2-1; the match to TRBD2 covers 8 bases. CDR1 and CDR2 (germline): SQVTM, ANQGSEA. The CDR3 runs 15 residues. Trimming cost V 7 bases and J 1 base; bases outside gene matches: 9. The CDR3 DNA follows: TGCAGCGCAGCGGGAGCCGCGGGGTCCTACAATGAGCAGTTCTTC. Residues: CSAAGAAGSYNEQFF.

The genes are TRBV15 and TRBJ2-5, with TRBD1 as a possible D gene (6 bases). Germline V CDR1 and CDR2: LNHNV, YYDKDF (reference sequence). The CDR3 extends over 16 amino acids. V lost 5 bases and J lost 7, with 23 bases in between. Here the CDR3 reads CATSGSSAQGLVTQYF. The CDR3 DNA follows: TGTGCCACCAGCGGATCCTCGGCGCAGGGGTTAGTGACCCAGTACTTC.

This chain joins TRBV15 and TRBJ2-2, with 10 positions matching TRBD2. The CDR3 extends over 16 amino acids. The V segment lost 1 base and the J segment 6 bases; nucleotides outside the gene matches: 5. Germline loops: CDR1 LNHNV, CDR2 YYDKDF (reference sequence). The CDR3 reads CATSRVETSGAGELFF. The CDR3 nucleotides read TGTGCCACCAGCAGAGTGGAAACTAGCGGGGCCGGGGAGCTGTTTTTT.

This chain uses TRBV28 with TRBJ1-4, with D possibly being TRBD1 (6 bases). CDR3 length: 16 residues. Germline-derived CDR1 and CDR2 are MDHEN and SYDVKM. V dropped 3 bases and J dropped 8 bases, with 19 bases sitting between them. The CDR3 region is CASSLKWTQGPEKLFF. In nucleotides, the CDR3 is TGTGCCAGCAGTTTGAAATGGACACAGGGCCCCGAAAAACTGTTTTTT.

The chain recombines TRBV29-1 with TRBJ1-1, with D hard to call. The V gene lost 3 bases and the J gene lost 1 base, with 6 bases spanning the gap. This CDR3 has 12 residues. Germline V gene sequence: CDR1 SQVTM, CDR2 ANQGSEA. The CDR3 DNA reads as TGCAGCGTTGAGTCCGAGAACACTGAAGCTTTCTTT. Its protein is CSVESENTEAFF.

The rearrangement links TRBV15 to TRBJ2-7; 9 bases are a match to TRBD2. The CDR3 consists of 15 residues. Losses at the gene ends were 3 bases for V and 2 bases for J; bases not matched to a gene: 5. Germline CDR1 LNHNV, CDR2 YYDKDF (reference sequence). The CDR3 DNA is TGTGCCACCAGCAGCTCTAGCGGGATCCCCTACGAGCAGTACTTC. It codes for CATSSSSGIPYEQYF.

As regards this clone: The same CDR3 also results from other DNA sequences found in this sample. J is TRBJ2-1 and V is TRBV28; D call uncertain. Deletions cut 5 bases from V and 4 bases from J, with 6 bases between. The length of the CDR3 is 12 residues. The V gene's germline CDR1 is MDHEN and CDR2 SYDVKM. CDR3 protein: CASSPSYNEQFF. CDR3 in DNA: TGTGCCAGCAGTCCCTCGTACAATGAGCAGTTCTTC.

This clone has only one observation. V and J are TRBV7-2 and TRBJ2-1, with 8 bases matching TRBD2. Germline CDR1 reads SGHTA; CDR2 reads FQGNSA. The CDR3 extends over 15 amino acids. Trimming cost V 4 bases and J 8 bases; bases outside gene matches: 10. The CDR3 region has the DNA TGTGCCAGCAGCTCCATTACGGGAGGGTGGCATGAGCAGTTCTTC. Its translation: CASSSITGGWHEQFF.

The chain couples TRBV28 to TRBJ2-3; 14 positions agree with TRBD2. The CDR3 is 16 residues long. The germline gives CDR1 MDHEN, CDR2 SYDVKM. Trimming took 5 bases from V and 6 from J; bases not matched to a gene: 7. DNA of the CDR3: TGTGCCAGCAGTGGGACTAGCGGGAGTTCCTACGATACGCAGTATTTT. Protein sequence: CASSGTSGSSYDTQYF.

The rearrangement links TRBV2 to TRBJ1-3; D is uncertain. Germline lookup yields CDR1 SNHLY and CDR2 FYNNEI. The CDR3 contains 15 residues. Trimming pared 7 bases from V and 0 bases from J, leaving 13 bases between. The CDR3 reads CASKEDPFSGNTIYF. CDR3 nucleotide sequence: TGTGCCAGCAAGGAGGATCCTTTCTCTGGAAACACCATATATTTT. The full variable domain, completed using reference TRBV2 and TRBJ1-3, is EPEVTQTPSHQVTQMGQEVILRCVPISNHLYFYWYRQILGQKVEFLVSFYNNEISEKSEIFDDQFSVERPDGSNFTLKIRSTKLEDSAMYFCASKEDPFSGNTIYFGEGSWLTVV.

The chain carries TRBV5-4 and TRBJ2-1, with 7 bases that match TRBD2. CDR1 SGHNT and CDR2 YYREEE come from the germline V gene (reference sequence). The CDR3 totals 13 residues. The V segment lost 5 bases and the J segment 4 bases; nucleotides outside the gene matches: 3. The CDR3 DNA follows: TGTGCCAGCAGTGGGAGGGTATACAATGAGCAGTTCTTC. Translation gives CASSGRVYNEQFF.

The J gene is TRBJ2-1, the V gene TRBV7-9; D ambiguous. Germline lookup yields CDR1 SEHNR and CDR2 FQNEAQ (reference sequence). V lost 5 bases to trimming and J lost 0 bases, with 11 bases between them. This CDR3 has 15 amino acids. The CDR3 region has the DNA TGTGCCAGCAGCCGCGAGTTAAGCTCCTACAATGAGCAGTTCTTC. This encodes CASSRELSSYNEQFF.

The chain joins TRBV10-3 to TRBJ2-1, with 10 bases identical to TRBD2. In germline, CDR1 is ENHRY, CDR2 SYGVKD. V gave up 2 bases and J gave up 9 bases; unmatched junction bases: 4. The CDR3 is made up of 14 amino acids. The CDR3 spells CAISEGLAGAEQFF. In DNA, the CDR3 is TGTGCCATCAGTGAGGGCCTAGCGGGAGCTGAGCAGTTCTTC.